The 14 T cell receptor beta chains listed next were all sequenced from one sample in a study of blood T cell repertoires in COVID-19. Only in-frame clones appear in the TCRdb table, and some are missing; sequencing was by immunoSEQ multiplex PCR. The sample records about 120,000 clones, approximately 82% being singletons. Source material: peripheral blood. These receptors all stem from a woman older than 75 with acute or convalescent COVID-19.

This chain uses TRBV5-6 with TRBJ2-1, with TRBD2 matching 11 bases. The junction had 6 bases not matched to a gene; V was cut back by 2 bases and J by 5 bases. Looked up from germline, CDR1 is SGHDT and CDR2 is YYEEEE. This CDR3 is built from 16 residues. The CDR3 DNA reads TGTGCCAGCAGCTTTCTAGGGACTAGCGGACACAATGAGCAGTTCTTC. It translates to CASSFLGTSGHNEQFF.

J is TRBJ1-1 and V is TRBV15; no clear D. The CDR3 is 17 residues long. From germline, CDR1 is LNHNV and CDR2 YYDKDF (reference sequence). The germline V and J ends were trimmed by 1 base and 0 bases, with 15 bases remaining between them. The chain's CDR3 is CATSRGRHDFMNTEAFF. In nucleotides, the CDR3 is TGTGCCACCAGCAGAGGACGACACGATTTTATGAACACTGAAGCTTTCTTT.

The rearrangement uses TRBV7-3 and TRBJ1-1; unclear D gene. Looked up from germline, CDR1 is SGHTA and CDR2 is FQGTGA. The CDR3 has 13 residues. Trimming shortened V by 6 bases and J by 1 base, and 9 bases separated the two germline ends. The CDR3 nucleotides are TGTGCCAGCAGATCTACGTGGAACACTGAAGCTTTCTTT. It specifies CASRSTWNTEAFF.

Only one count was recorded for this clone. The chain uses TRBV4-2 and TRBJ2-5, with 9 bases that match TRBD2. This CDR3 has 17 residues. From germline, CDR1 is LGHNA and CDR2 YNFKEQ. With V trimmed by 4 bases and J by 3 bases, 12 bases remained unmatched. DNA for the CDR3: TGTGCCAGCAGCCCCTTGGGGACTAGCCTAAGTAAAGAGACCCAGTACTTC. Its translation: CASSPLGTSLSKETQYF.

This clone was counted once. The genes are TRBV2 and TRBJ1-2; 9 bases match TRBD1. Trimming took 2 bases from V and 6 from J; bases not matched to a gene: 7. The CDR3 length is 15 residues. CDR1 and CDR2 from the germline V gene are SNHLY and FYNNEI. The CDR3 reads CASSETQGAYDGYTF. As DNA, the CDR3 is TGTGCCAGCAGTGAAACACAGGGGGCCTACGATGGCTACACCTTC. The variable domain in full, with the rest retrieved from reference TRBV2 and TRBJ1-2, is EPEVTQTPSHQVTQMGQEVILRCVPISNHLYFYWYRQILGQKVEFLVSFYNNEISEKSEIFDDQFSVERPDGSNFTLKIRSTKLEDSAMYFCASSETQGAYDGYTFGSGTRLTVV.

The chain links TRBV19 to TRBJ2-3; TRBD2 matches 11 bases. With V trimmed by 0 bases and J by 10 bases, 15 bases remained unmatched. Germline V lookup: CDR1 LNHDA, CDR2 SQIVND (reference sequence). The CDR3 spans 18 residues. The CDR3, as DNA: TGTGCCAGTAGTATAGATGCAATTACTAGCGGGAGTTCATCGTCGCAGTATTTT. It translates to CASSIDAITSGSSSSQYF.

The chain joins TRBV5-4 to TRBJ2-1; the match to TRBD2 covers 13 bases. Trimming took 4 bases from V and 7 from J; bases not matched to a gene: 5. CDR1 and CDR2 from the germline V gene are SGHNT and YYREEE (reference sequence). CDR3 length: 15 residues. In DNA, the CDR3 is TGTGCCAGCAGCGAGGGACTAGCGGGGCAGAATGAGCAGTTCTTC. Protein sequence: CASSEGLAGQNEQFF.

V and J are TRBV5-4 and TRBJ1-2; D call uncertain. V lost 0 bases to trimming and J lost 4 bases, with 4 bases between them. CDR1 and CDR2 (germline): SGHNT, YYREEE (reference sequence). This CDR3 contains 12 residues. CDR3 nucleotides: TGTGCCAGCAGCTTGGACAGCTATGGCTACACCTTC. It translates to CASSLDSYGYTF.

This clone has only a few counts. This chain uses TRBV4-3 with TRBJ1-2, with D perhaps matching TRBD1 (6 bases). CDR1 is LGHNA and CDR2 is YSLEER in the germline V gene. V dropped 4 bases and J dropped 5 bases, with 20 bases sitting between them. This CDR3 is built from 16 residues. The CDR3: CASSRSFEGGPYGYTF. DNA for the CDR3: TGCGCCAGCAGCCGCTCTTTTGAGGGGGGGCCTTATGGCTACACCTTC.

The gene calls are TRBV9 and TRBJ2-5; 12 positions match TRBD2. The CDR3 spans 16 residues. CDR1 and CDR2 (germline): SGDLS, YYNGEE. The V segment lost 1 base and the J segment 5 bases; nucleotides outside the gene matches: 6. The CDR3 loop is CASSVMASGGAETQYF. For the CDR3, the DNA is TGTGCCAGCAGCGTAATGGCTAGCGGGGGGGCGGAGACCCAGTACTTC.

V gene TRBV5-6 combines with J gene TRBJ2-7; 7 bases agree with TRBD1. Germline loops: CDR1 SGHDT, CDR2 YYEEEE. The length of the CDR3 is 13 residues. The V segment lost 4 bases and the J segment 3 bases; nucleotides outside the gene matches: 4. The CDR3 reads CASSPGQLYEQYF. The CDR3 region has the DNA TGTGCCAGCAGCCCGGGACAGCTCTACGAGCAGTACTTC.

J is TRBJ1-1 and V is TRBV6-5, with 7 positions matching TRBD1. From germline, CDR1 is MNHEY and CDR2 SVGAGI. Trimming at V came to 9 bases and at J to 3 bases, leaving 7 bases not matched to a gene. This CDR3 has 13 amino acids. The DNA for the CDR3 is TGTGCCAGTACAGGGGCGGAGGACACTGAAGCTTTCTTT. Its translation: CASTGAEDTEAFF.

The sample holds one count of this clone. The chain joins TRBV6-5 to TRBJ1-1; tentatively, D is TRBD1 (5 bases). The V gene's germline CDR1 is MNHEY and CDR2 SVGAGI. The CDR3 has 13 residues. V lost 2 bases and J lost 2, with 6 bases in between. CDR3 protein: CASSYDSNTEAFF. CDR3 nucleotide sequence: TGTGCCAGCAGTTACGACAGCAACACTGAAGCTTTCTTT.

The chain combines TRBV7-9 with TRBJ2-5; perhaps TRBD1 as D (5 bases). The CDR3 spans 15 residues. The V end was cut by 5 bases, the J end by 5 bases, with 18 bases between. Germline V gene data show CDR1 as SEHNR and CDR2 as FQNEAQ (reference sequence). The CDR3 DNA is TGTGCCAGCAGCCCAAAGACAGAACGATGGGAGACCCAGTACTTC. Its translation: CASSPKTERWETQYF.